One and the same sample provided the 30 T cell receptor beta chains below, sequenced in a study of T cells in Graves' hyperthyroidism and ophthalmopathy. Amplified TCR beta CDR3 regions derived from RNA transcripts. In the first-round RT-PCR of the TCR CDR3, the HTBI primer set was used. Each CDR3 protein gets one entry after TCRdb re-called the multiplex PCR reads with MiXCR. The table includes roughly 380,000 distinct CDR3 sequences, 18% detected once. The sample taken for sequencing was blood. The receptors come from a woman aged 40 to 49 with Graves' ophthalmopathy.

In its sample, this clonotype was seen many times. This chain uses TRBV24-1 with TRBJ2-4; no reliable D call. V was cut by 2 bases and J by 4 bases, with 8 bases left in between. CDR3 length equals 14 residues. Per germline, CDR1 KGHDR and CDR2 SFDVKD. CDR3 sequence reads: CATSDWKEKNIQYF. The DNA for the CDR3 is TGTGCCACCAGTGATTGGAAAGAAAAAAACATTCAGTACTTC.

This clonotype was detected ten times or more. The V and J genes are TRBV7-8 and TRBJ1-5, with a tentative D call TRBD1 (6 bases). Trimming left V 4 bases short and J 0 bases short, with 13 bases between. This CDR3 has 16 residues. Per germline, CDR1 SGHVS and CDR2 FQNEAQ. This CDR3 is CASSSRGQNSNQPQHF. DNA of the CDR3: TGTGCCAGCAGCTCCCGGGGGCAGAATAGCAATCAGCCCCAGCATTTT.

This clonotype has only a few counts. The rearrangement uses TRBV6-5 and TRBJ1-1; a weak D match, TRBD1 (6 bases). The germline V gene has CDR1 MNHEY and CDR2 SVGAGI. Trimming stripped 5 bases from V and 5 bases from J, with 18 bases between. The CDR3 length is 15 residues. CDR3 loop: CASSPRGGGKTEAFF. The DNA of the CDR3 is TGTGCCAGCAGTCCAAGGGGGGGGGGCAAGACTGAAGCTTTCTTT.

This clonotype was recorded many times. The chain is built from TRBV19 and TRBJ2-7; D is unresolved. V shed 3 bases and J shed 0 bases, with 15 bases lying between them. This CDR3 region has 16 residues. CDR1 LNHDA and CDR2 SQIVND come from the germline V gene (reference sequence). This chain's CDR3 is CASSMAASKPSYEQYF. CDR3 nucleotide sequence: TGTGCCAGTAGTATGGCCGCTTCTAAGCCCTCCTACGAGCAGTACTTC.

The chain has TRBV4-1 and TRBJ2-7; 15 bases map to TRBD2. Unmatched junction bases numbered 10, after V lost 1 base and J lost 3 bases. The CDR3 covers 19 residues. Per germline, CDR1 MGHRA and CDR2 YSYEKL. The DNA of the CDR3 is TGCGCCAGCAGCCAAGCGACCCTGGGGACTAGCGGGAGGAGCTACGAGCAGTACTTC. Translation: CASSQATLGTSGRSYEQYF.

This clonotype was found many times. The V and J genes are TRBV6-5 and TRBJ2-7; D remains ambiguous. This CDR3 comprises 13 residues. Trimming stripped 4 bases from V and 3 bases from J, with 10 bases between. CDR1 and CDR2 from the germline V gene are MNHEY and SVGAGI. For the CDR3, the DNA is TGTGCCAGCAGTTGGCAGGTGAACTACGAGCAGTACTTC. Translation: CASSWQVNYEQYF.

This clonotype has ten or more counts. V is TRBV6-4 and J is TRBJ1-5; D gene uncertain. The V end lost 6 bases, the J end lost 2 bases, and 20 bases lay between the germline ends. The V gene's germline CDR1 is MRHNA and CDR2 SNTAGT. The CDR3 loop spans 17 amino acids. The CDR3 sequence: CASSHFLGHTGNQPQHF. In nucleotides, the CDR3 is TGTGCCAGCAGCCACTTCTTAGGGCATACGGGCAATCAGCCCCAGCATTTT.

Only one count was recorded for this clonotype. Relative to the germline gene, one junction end is altered; a read error may explain this. CDR3 nucleotides: TGTGCCAGCAGCCCATCGAGAGGGGGTCGTGACACAGGGGAGCTGTTTTTT. Its protein product is CASSPSRGGRDTGELFF. The J gene is TRBJ2-2, the V gene TRBV3-1; tentative D call: TRBD1 (6 bases). The CDR3 has 17 residues. The germline V gene has CDR1 LGHDT and CDR2 YNNKEL (reference sequence).

Only a few counts were recorded for this clonotype. The V call is TRBV6-5, the J call TRBJ1-5, with 7 nucleotides matching TRBD1. From germline, CDR1 is MNHEY and CDR2 SVGAGI. V dropped 4 bases and J dropped 0; count of bases not matched to a gene: 3. The CDR3 consists of 15 residues. The CDR3 nucleotides are TGTGCCAGCAGTTCCGGACAGGTTAGCAATCAGCCCCAGCATTTT. This translates into CASSSGQVSNQPQHF.

The rearrangement joins TRBV6-1 to TRBJ2-7; TRBD2 aligns across 8 bases. The CDR3 spans 15 residues. After removal of 4 bases from V and 3 bases from J, the junction contained 8 bases not matched to a gene. Per the germline V gene, CDR1 is MNHNS and CDR2 is SASEGT. This CDR3 reads CASSVSGSPFYEQYF. The CDR3 bases are TGTGCCAGCAGTGTAAGCGGGAGTCCCTTCTACGAGCAGTACTTC.

J is TRBJ1-5 and V is TRBV5-1; 10 bases line up with TRBD1. Germline lookup yields CDR1 SGHRS and CDR2 YFSETQ. CDR3 size: 18 residues. Unmatched junction bases numbered 11, after V lost 3 bases and J lost 2 bases. The CDR3 here is CASSSPGQGPGGNQPQHF. Here the CDR3 DNA reads TGCGCCAGCAGCTCACCGGGACAGGGGCCGGGGGGCAATCAGCCCCAGCATTTT. Full variable domain (rest looked up from reference TRBV5-1 and TRBJ1-5): KAGVTQTPRYLIKTRGQQVTLSCSPISGHRSVSWYQQTPGQGLQFLFEYFSETQRNKGNFPGRFSGRQFSNSRSEMNVSTLELGDSALYLCASSSPGQGPGGNQPQHFGDGTRLSIL.

The genes are TRBV6-4 and TRBJ2-5; D tentatively reads TRBD1 or TRBD2 (5 bases each). The CDR3 covers 15 residues. Trimming cost V 3 bases and J 1 base, with 12 bases left between them. From germline, CDR1 is MRHNA and CDR2 SNTAGT. The CDR3 loop is CASSEAAGTQETQYF. DNA for the CDR3: TGTGCCAGCAGTGAAGCGGCAGGGACCCAAGAGACCCAGTACTTC.

This clonotype was seen repeatedly, ten times or more. This rearrangement joins TRBV28 to TRBJ2-2; no clear D gene. CDR3 size: 16 residues. V gave up 6 bases and J gave up 3 bases, with 17 bases separating them. CDR1 is MDHEN, CDR2 SYDVKM, per germline. The CDR3, as DNA: TGTGCCAGCAGCAACAGACATTTGAGTGACACCGGGGAGCTGTTTTTT. This encodes CASSNRHLSDTGELFF.

The chain employs TRBV12-5 and TRBJ2-5; D is perhaps TRBD1 or TRBD2 (5 bases each). The V gene lost 7 bases and the J gene lost 5 bases, with 20 bases spanning the gap. The CDR3 sequence is 15 residues long. Per the germline V gene, CDR1 is LGHNT and CDR2 is FRNRAP. CDR3 DNA: TGTGCTAGTGTACCAGGGTTTGGGGGAGTCGAGACCCAGTACTTC. This codes for CASVPGFGGVETQYF.

This clonotype has at least ten counts. The V and J genes are TRBV6-1 and TRBJ1-2; D is unresolved. The V gene's germline CDR1 is MNHNS and CDR2 SASEGT. V dropped 6 bases and J dropped 8 bases, with 25 bases sitting between them. This CDR3 is 16 amino acids long. The CDR3 reads CASRTPWASALGGYTF. The CDR3 DNA reads as TGTGCCAGCAGGACCCCTTGGGCGTCGGCCTTAGGAGGCTACACCTTC.

This clonotype was seen ten or more times. The chain uses TRBV29-1 and TRBJ2-7; 7 bases align to TRBD1. V lost 7 bases to trimming and J lost 4 bases; unmatched junction nucleotides: 7. Looked up from germline, CDR1 is SQVTM and CDR2 is ANQGSEA. The length of the CDR3 is 12 residues. The CDR3 sequence is CSARQGGYEQYF. CDR3 nucleotides: TGCAGCGCCCGACAGGGTGGGTACGAGCAGTACTTC.

This clonotype was found many times. The gene calls are TRBV7-3 and TRBJ2-7, with 8 bases that match TRBD2. CDR3 length: 14 amino acids. The V and J ends lost 5 bases and 4 bases, in that order; junction bases with no gene match: 7. The V gene's germline CDR1 is SGHTA and CDR2 FQGTGA. CDR3 bases: TGTGCCAGCAGCCCCGGGGGGGTAGGGTACGAGCAGTACTTC. Encoded protein: CASSPGGVGYEQYF. The complete variable domain, with remaining parts taken from reference TRBV7-3 and TRBJ2-7, reads GAGVSQTPSNKVTEKGKYVELRCDPISGHTALYWYRQSLGQGPEFLIYFQGTGAADDSGLPNDRFFAVRPEGSVSTLKIQRTERGDSAVYLCASSPGGVGYEQYFGPGTRLTVT.

J is TRBJ2-7 and V is TRBV14; D is unclear. The ends were cut back, 1 base at V and 0 bases at J, with 16 bases in the middle. The CDR3 has 17 amino acids. Germline values: CDR1 SGHDN, CDR2 FVKESK. CDR3 nucleotides: TGTGCCAGCAGCCAAGGTTTACTCGGCGGAAGCTCCTACGAGCAGTACTTC. This codes for CASSQGLLGGSSYEQYF.

This sequence joins TRBV19 and TRBJ2-2; tentative D call: TRBD2 (6 bases). V was clipped by 5 bases and J by 1 base, with 11 bases between them. The CDR3 length is 15 residues. Germline V gene lookup returns CDR1 LNHDA and CDR2 SQIVND (reference sequence). Here the CDR3 reads CASSSTSLNTGELFF. CDR3 nucleotides: TGTGCCAGTAGTTCCACTAGCCTGAACACCGGGGAGCTGTTTTTT.

At least ten counts were recorded for this clonotype. This may stem from a read error, because a much larger clone lies one nucleotide away. The V call is TRBV12-5, the J call TRBJ1-1; 9 bases are shared with TRBD1. Germline assignment: CDR1 LGHNT and CDR2 FRNRAP. V shed 6 bases and J 4 bases; nucleotides not matched to a gene: 9. CDR3 size: 15 residues. The CDR3: CASGVTGGYGTEAFF. CDR3 bases: TGTGCTAGTGGCGTCACAGGGGGCTATGGCACTGAAGCTTTCTTT.

Notes on this clonotype: A much larger clonotype is one base distant, so this may be a read error. The gene calls are TRBV6-5 and TRBJ2-7, with D perhaps TRBD1 or TRBD2 (6 bases each). From germline, CDR1 is MNHEY and CDR2 SVGAGI. This CDR3 is built from 15 residues. For the CDR3, the DNA is TGTGCCAGCAGTTACTCAGTATTGGGGGGCTACGAGCAGTGCTTC. This sequence encodes CASSYSVLGGYEQCF.

This clonotype was counted many times. The chain links TRBV28 to TRBJ2-6, with D hard to call. Germline V gene data show CDR1 as MDHEN and CDR2 as SYDVKM. CDR3 length: 13 amino acids. Trimming stripped 6 bases from V and 0 bases from J, with 3 bases between. The CDR3 sequence: CASRYSGANVLTF. CDR3 nucleotides: TGTGCCAGCAGGTACTCTGGGGCCAACGTCCTGACTTTC.

This clonotype was seen repeatedly, ten times or more. The genes are TRBV29-1 and TRBJ1-5; 9 bases align to TRBD1. Germline values: CDR1 SQVTM, CDR2 ANQGSEA. The trim removed 6 bases at V and 6 bases at J, leaving 9 bases unmatched. The CDR3 runs 14 residues. This chain's CDR3 is CSVTVDRGGQPQHF. In DNA form, the CDR3 reads TGCAGCGTCACTGTTGACAGGGGGGGTCAGCCCCAGCATTTT.

This clonotype was seen many times. This chain links TRBV4-1 with TRBJ1-1, with D perhaps TRBD1 (5 bases). The length of the CDR3 is 14 residues. Germline-derived CDR1 and CDR2 are MGHRA and YSYEKL. V dropped 8 bases and J dropped 1 base, with 14 bases sitting between them. In nucleotides, the CDR3 is TGCGCCAGCCGCGGGGGAGCGCAGAACACTGAAGCTTTCTTT. This gives the protein CASRGGAQNTEAFF.

This clonotype was counted at least ten times. The chain uses TRBV28 and TRBJ1-2, with TRBD1 as a possible D gene (6 bases). This CDR3 region has 14 residues. Germline-derived CDR1 and CDR2 are MDHEN and SYDVKM. Trimming left V 5 bases short and J 5 bases short, with 15 bases between. The CDR3 is CASSGQGRAYGYTF. The CDR3 DNA reads as TGTGCCAGCAGTGGCCAGGGGCGCGCATATGGCTACACCTTC.

This clonotype was seen many times. The chain recombines TRBV19 with TRBJ1-1; maybe TRBD1 (5 bases). The CDR3 is 14 residues long. V was cut by 8 bases and J by 1 base, with 14 bases left in between. The germline CDR1 and CDR2 sequences are LNHDA and SQIVND (reference sequence). CDR3 residues: CASHHGGWNTEAFF. CDR3 DNA sequence: TGTGCCAGTCACCACGGGGGGTGGAACACTGAAGCTTTCTTT.

The chain recombines TRBV6-1 with TRBJ2-5; D might be TRBD2 (6 bases). Trimming pared 10 bases from V and 5 bases from J, leaving 20 bases between. The CDR3 contains 14 residues. Germline CDR1 and CDR2: MNHNS and SASEGT. The CDR3 nucleotides are TGTGCCACCGCGTTGGGGGGTTTTGAGGAGACCCAGTACTTC. Translating it yields CATALGGFEETQYF.

This chain links TRBV6-1 with TRBJ1-2, with D unclear. V lost 2 bases, J lost 7 bases, and 11 bases lay in between. CDR3 length equals 13 residues. Germline V gene data show CDR1 as MNHNS and CDR2 as SASEGT. CDR3 in amino acids: CASSESTSGGYTF. The CDR3 DNA sequence: TGTGCCAGCAGTGAATCAACTAGTGGTGGCTACACCTTC.

In its sample, this clonotype was seen many times. V is TRBV28 and J is TRBJ2-7, with 9 nucleotides matching TRBD2. V lost 7 bases, J lost 4 bases, and 2 bases stayed unmatched. The CDR3 is 12 amino acids. Germline lookup yields CDR1 MDHEN and CDR2 SYDVKM. DNA of the CDR3: TGTGCCAGCACTAGCGGGATATACGAGCAGTACTTC. As protein: CASTSGIYEQYF.

This clonotype was detected ten times or more. J is TRBJ1-1 and V is TRBV28, with 8 bases fitting TRBD1. The germline CDR1 and CDR2 sequences are MDHEN and SYDVKM. CDR3 length equals 14 residues. After removal of 6 bases from V and 2 bases from J, the junction contained 5 bases not matched to a gene. The CDR3 nucleotides read TGTGCCAGCAGAACAGGGGGGTCTAACACTGAAGCTTTCTTT. As protein: CASRTGGSNTEAFF.